The clone carrying this TCR beta chain was picked up a small number of times. What it binds is not known. This record belongs to a study of response to subunit inactivated influenza vaccine. Findings and limits, study-wide: Each seasonal flu vaccination may recruit only limited new T cells, authors suggested.

CDR1 and CDR2 (germline): SGHRS, YFSETQ. The CDR3 runs to 15 residues. V was trimmed by 2 bases and J by 1 base, leaving 12 bases between them. MiXCR, run by TCRdb on the RT-PCR reads, gives a single entry per CDR3 protein. The table lists over 450,000 distinct CDR3 sequences, approximately 12% of them singletons, with around 14% in the top ten. The clonotype originates from a man in his fifties or sixties who received an inactivated influenza vaccine. This sample comprised PBMCs from blood, obtained roughly 45 days after vaccination. The chain has TRBV5-1 and TRBJ1-2, with D unresolved. CDR3 sequence: CASSLADGINYGYTF. The CDR3 bases are TGCGCCAGCAGCTTAGCGGACGGTATTAACTATGGCTACACCTTC.